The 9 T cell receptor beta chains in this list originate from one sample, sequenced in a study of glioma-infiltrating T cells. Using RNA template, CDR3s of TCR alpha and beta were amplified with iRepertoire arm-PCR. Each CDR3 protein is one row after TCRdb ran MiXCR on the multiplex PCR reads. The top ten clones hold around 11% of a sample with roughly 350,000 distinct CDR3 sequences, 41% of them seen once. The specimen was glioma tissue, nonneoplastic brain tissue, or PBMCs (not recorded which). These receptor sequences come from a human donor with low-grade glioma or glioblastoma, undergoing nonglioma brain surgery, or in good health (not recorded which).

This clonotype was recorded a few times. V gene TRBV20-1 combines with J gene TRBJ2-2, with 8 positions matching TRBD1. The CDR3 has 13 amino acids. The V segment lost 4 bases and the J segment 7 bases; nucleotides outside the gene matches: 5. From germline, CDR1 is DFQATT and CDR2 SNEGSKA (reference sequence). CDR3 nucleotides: TGCAGTGCTAAGGACAGGGAAATCGGGGAGCTGTTTTTT. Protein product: CSAKDREIGELFF.

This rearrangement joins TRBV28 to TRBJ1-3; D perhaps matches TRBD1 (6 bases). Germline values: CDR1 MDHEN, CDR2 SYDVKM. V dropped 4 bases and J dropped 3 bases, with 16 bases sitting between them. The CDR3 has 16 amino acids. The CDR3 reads CASSYLTGLRGNTIYF. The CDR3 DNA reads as TGTGCCAGCAGTTATTTAACAGGGCTGCGTGGAAACACCATATATTTT. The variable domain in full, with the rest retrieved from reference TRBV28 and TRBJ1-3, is DVKVTQSSRYLVKRTGEKVFLECVQDMDHENMFWYRQDPGLGLRLIYFSYDVKMKEKGDIPEGYSVSREKKERFSLILESASTNQTSMYLCASSYLTGLRGNTIYFGEGSWLTVV.

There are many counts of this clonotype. In DNA, the CDR3 is TGTGCCAGCAGTTTCTTCCGGGGAGGCTACACCTTC. Its translation is CASSFFRGGYTF. The chain is built from TRBV6-1 and TRBJ1-2, with D hard to call. V lost 5 bases and J lost 8, with 12 bases in between. The CDR3 sequence is 12 residues long. Germline V CDR1 and CDR2: MNHNS, SASEGT.

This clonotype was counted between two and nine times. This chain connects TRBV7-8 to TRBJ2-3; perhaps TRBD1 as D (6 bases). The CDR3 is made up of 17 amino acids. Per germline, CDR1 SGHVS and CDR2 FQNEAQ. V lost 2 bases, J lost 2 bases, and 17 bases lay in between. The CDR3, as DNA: TGTGCCAGCAGCTTAAGGGCAGGGGAGATATACACAGATACGCAGTATTTT. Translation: CASSLRAGEIYTDTQYF.

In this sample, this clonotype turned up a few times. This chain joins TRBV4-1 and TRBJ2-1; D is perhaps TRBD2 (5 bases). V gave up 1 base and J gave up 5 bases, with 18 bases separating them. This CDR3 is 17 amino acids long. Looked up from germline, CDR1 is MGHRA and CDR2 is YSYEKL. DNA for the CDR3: TGCGCCAGCAGCCAAGGTCCCCCGCGGCGGGCCGACAATGAGCAGTTCTTC. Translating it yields CASSQGPPRRADNEQFF.

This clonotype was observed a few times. CDR3 protein: CASSVDSNSPLHF. CDR3 in DNA: TGTGCCAGCAGCGTCGACAGTAATTCACCCCTCCACTTT. The rearrangement joins TRBV7-9 to TRBJ1-6; D possibly corresponds to TRBD1 (5 bases). V shed 5 bases and J shed 6 bases, with 8 bases lying between them. Germline CDR1 SEHNR, CDR2 FQNEAQ (reference sequence). The CDR3 is made up of 13 amino acids.

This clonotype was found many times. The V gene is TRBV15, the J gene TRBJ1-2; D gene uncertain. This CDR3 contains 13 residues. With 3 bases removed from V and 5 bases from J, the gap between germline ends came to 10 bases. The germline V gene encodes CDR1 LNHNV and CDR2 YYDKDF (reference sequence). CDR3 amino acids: CATSSGGQYGYTF. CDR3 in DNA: TGTGCCACCAGCAGCGGCGGCCAGTATGGCTACACCTTC.

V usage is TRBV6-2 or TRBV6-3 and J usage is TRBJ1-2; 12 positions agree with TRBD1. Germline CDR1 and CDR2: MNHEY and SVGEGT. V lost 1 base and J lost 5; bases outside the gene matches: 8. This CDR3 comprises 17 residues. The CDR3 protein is CASSYYPGTGGDYGYTF. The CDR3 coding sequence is TGTGCCAGCAGTTACTACCCCGGGACAGGGGGCGATTATGGCTACACCTTC.

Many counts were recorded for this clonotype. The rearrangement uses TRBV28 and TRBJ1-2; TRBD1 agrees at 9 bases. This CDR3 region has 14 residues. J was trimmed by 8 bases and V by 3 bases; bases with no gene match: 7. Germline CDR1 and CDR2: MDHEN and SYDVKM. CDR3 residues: CASSFGTGIEGYTF. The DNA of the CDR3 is TGTGCCAGCAGTTTCGGGACAGGGATAGAGGGCTACACCTTC.